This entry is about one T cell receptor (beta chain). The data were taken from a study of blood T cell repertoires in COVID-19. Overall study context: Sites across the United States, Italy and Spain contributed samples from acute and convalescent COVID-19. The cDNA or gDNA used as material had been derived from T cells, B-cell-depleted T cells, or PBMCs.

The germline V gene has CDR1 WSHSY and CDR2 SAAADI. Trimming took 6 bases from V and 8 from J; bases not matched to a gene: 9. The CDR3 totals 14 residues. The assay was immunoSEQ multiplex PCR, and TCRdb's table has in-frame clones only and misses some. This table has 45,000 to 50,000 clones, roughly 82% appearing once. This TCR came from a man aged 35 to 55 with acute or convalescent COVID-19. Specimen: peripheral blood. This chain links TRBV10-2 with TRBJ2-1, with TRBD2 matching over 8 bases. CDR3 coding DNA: TGCGCCAGCAGCCCTTCCGGGGGGGGTTATGAGCAGTTCTTC. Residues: CASSPSGGGYEQFF.